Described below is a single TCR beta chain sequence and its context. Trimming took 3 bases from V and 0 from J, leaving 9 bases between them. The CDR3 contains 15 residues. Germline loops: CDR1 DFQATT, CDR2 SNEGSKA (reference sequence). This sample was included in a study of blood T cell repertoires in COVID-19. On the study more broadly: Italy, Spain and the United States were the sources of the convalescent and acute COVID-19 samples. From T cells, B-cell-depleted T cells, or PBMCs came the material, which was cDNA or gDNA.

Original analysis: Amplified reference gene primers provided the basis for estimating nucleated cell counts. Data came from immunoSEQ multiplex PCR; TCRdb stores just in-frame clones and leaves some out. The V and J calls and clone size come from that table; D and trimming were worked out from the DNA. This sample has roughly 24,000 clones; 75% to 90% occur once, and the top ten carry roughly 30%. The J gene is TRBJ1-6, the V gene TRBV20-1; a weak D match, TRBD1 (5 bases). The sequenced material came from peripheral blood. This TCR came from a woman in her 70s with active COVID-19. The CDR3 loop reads CSASIGGSYNSPLHF. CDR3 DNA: TGCAGTGCTAGTATCGGGGGCTCCTATAATTCACCCCTCCACTTT.